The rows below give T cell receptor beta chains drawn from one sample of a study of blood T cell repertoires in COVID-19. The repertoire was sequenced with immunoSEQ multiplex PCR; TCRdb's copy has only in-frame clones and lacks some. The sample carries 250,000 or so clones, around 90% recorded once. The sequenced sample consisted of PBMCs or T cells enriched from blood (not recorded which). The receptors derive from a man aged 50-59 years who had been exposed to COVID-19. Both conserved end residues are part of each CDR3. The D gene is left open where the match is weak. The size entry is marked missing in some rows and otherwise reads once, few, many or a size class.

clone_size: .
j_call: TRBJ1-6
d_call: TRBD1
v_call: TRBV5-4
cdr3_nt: TGTGCCAGCAGCTTGGGGGGGACAGGGGCATCACCCCTCCACTTT
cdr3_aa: CASSLGGTGASPLHF

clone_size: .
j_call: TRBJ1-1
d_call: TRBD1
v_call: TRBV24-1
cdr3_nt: TGTGCCACCAGTGATTCACGACAGGGGAGCACTGAAGCTTTCTTT
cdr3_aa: CATSDSRQGSTEAFF

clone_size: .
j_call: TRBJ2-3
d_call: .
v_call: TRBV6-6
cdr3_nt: TGTGCCAGCAGTTACTCACCACCACCGATAGTGACGCAGTATTTT
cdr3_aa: CASSYSPPPIVTQYF

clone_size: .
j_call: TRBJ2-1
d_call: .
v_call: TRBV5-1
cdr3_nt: TGCGCCAGCAGCTTAAAACGACTAGTCGATGAGCAGTTCTTC
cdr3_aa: CASSLKRLVDEQFF

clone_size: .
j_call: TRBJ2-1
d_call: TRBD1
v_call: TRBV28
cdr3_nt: TGTGCCAGCAGTTCCATCGGACAGGGGGCTTACAATGAGCAGTTCTTC
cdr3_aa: CASSSIGQGAYNEQFF

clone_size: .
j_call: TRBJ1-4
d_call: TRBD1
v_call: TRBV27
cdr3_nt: TGTGCCAGCAGTTTGCATCGGGACAGCGGGGAAAAACTGTTTTTT
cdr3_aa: CASSLHRDSGEKLFF

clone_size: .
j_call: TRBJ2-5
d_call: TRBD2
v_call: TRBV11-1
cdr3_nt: TGTGCCAGCAGCTTAGCCGGGACTAGCGGGGCGCAAGAGACCCAGTACTTC
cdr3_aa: CASSLAGTSGAQETQYF

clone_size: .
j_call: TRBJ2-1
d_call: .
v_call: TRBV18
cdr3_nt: TGTGCCAGCTCACCAAGGGAGACAGGAACTATGAATGAGCAGTTCTTC
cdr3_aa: CASSPRETGTMNEQFF

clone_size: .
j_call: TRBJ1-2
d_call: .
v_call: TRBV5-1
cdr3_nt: TGCGCCAGCAGCTTGGTGGGAGGAAGCTATGGCTACACCTTC
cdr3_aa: CASSLVGGSYGYTF

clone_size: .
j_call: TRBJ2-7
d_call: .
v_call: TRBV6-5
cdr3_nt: TGTGCCAGCAGTTTCAGGGCCGAGCAGTACTTC
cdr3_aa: CASSFRAEQYF

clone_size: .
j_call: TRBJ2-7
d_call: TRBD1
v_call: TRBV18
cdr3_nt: TGTGCCAGCTCCGGGACAGATTCCTACGAGCAGTACTTC
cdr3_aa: CASSGTDSYEQYF

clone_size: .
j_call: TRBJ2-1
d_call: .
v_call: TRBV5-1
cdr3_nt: TGCGCCAGCAGCTTGGACCCTAGCGCGAATGAGCAGTTCTTC
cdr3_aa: CASSLDPSANEQFF

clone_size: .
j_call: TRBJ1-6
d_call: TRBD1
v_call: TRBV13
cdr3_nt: TGTGCCAGCAGCTTAGTGGGACAGGGATATAATTCACCCCTCCACTTT
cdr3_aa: CASSLVGQGYNSPLHF

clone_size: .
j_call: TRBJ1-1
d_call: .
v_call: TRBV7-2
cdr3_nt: TGTGCCAGCAGCTTAGTTTCAGGGAGGAGTGAAGCTTTCTTT
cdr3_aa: CASSLVSGRSEAFF

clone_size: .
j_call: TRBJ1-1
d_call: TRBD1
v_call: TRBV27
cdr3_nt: TGTGCCAGCAGTCTGACAGGGGTGAATGAAGCTTTCTTT
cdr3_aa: CASSLTGVNEAFF

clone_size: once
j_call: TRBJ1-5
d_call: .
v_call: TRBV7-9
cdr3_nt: TGTGCCAGTTCACAGGGTCACGGTCAGCCCCAGCATTTT
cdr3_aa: CASSQGHGQPQHF

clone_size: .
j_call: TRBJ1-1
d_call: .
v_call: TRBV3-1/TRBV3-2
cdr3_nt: TGTGCCAGCAGCCCGACAGGTTTCACTGAAGCTTTCTTT
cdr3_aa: CASSPTGFTEAFF

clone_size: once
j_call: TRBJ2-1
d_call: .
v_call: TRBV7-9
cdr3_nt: TGTGCCAGCAGTCCGGTAGGGGGTCCGGGGAATGAGCAGTTCTTC
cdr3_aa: CASSPVGGPGNEQFF

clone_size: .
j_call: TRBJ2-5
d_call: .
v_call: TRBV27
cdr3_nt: TGTGCCAGCAGTTTAAAATTCTTTACCGGGACATCTCAAGAGACCCAGTACTTC
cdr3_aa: CASSLKFFTGTSQETQYF

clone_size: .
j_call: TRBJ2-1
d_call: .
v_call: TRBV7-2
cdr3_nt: TGTGCCAGCAGCCCAAGGGCTAGTGGGGGGTACAATGAGCAGTTCTTC
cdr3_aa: CASSPRASGGYNEQFF

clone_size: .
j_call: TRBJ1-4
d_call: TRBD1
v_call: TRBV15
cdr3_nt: TGTGCCACCAGCTCCGGATGGGGGACAGGGACAGAAAAACTGTTTTTT
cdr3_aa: CATSSGWGTGTEKLFF

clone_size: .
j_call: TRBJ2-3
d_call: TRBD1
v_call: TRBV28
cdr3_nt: TGTGCCATCCTCTCCGCCAGGGGGCGCCGCCCAGATACGCAGTATTTT
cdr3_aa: CAILSARGRRPDTQYF

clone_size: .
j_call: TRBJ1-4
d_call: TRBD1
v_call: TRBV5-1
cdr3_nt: TGCGCCAGCAGCTTATCAAGGACAGGTTACGAAAAACTGTTTTTT
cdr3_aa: CASSLSRTGYEKLFF

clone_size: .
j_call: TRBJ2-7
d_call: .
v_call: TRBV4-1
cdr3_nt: TGCGCCAGCAGCCAAGCTATGACAGCCTCTTACGAGCAGTACTTC
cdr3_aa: CASSQAMTASYEQYF

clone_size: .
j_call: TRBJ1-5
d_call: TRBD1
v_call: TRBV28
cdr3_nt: TGTGCCAGCAGTCTTAGGACAGGCCTTGAAGCCCAGCATTTT
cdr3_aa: CASSLRTGLEAQHF

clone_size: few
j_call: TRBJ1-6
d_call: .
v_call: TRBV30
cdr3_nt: TGTGCCTGGAGTGGGCCGGGGTGGTCACCCCTCCACTTT
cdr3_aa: CAWSGPGWSPLHF

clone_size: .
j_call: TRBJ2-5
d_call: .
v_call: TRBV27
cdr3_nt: TGTGCCAGCAGTTCCCGGGACAAACAAGAGACCCAGTACTTC
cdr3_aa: CASSSRDKQETQYF

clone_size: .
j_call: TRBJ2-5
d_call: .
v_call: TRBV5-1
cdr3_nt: TGCGCCAGCAGCTTGGCCCCAGTGGTTGAGACCCAGTACTTC
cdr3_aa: CASSLAPVVETQYF

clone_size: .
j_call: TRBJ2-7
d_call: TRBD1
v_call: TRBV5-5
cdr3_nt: TGTGCCAGCAGCCAGACAGGGGGGTCCTACGAGCAGTACTTC
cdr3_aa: CASSQTGGSYEQYF

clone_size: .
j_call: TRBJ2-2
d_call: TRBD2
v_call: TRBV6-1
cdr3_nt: TGTGCCAGCAGTGAACTAGCGGGAGTATCCGGGGAGCTGTTTTTT
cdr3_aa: CASSELAGVSGELFF

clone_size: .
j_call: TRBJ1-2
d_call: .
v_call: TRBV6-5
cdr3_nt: TGTGCTACTGCTCGGGGTATCGGCTATGGCTACACCTTC
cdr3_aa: CATARGIGYGYTF

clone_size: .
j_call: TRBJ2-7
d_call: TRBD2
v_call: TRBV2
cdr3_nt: TGTGCCAACACTCTGACTAGCGGGAGCTCCTACGAGCAGTACTTC
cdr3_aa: CANTLTSGSSYEQYF

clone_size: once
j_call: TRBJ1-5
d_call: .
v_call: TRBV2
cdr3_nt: TGTGCCAGCAGTGTACTGAGCAATCAGCCCCAGCATTTT
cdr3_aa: CASSVLSNQPQHF

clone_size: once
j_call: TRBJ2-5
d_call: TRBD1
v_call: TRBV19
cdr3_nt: TGTGCCAGTGGAGTTCAGGGGGCTGAGACCCAGTACTTC
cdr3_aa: CASGVQGAETQYF

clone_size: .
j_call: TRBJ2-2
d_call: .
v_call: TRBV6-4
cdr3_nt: TGTGCCAGCAGTGACTCGACAGAGAACACCGGGGAGCTGTTTTTT
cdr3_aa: CASSDSTENTGELFF

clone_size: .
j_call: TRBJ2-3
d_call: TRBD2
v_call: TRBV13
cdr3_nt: TGTGCCAGCAGCCGCCCTTCTAGCGGGTTAGCTTTTTACAGCACAGATACGCAGTATTTT
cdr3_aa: CASSRPSSGLAFYSTDTQYF

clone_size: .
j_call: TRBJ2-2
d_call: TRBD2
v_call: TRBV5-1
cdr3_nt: TGCGCCAGCAGCTTGGTTCCTAGCGGGGGCGCGAACACCGGGGAGCTGTTTTTT
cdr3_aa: CASSLVPSGGANTGELFF

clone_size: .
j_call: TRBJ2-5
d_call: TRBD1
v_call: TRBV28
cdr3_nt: TGTGCCAGCAGTTTAGGGGACAGGGAGACCCAGTACTTC
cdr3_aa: CASSLGDRETQYF

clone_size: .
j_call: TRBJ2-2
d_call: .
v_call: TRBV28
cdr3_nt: TGTGCCAGCAGTTTACCGGGACACTCGAACACCGGGGAGCTGTTTTTT
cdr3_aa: CASSLPGHSNTGELFF

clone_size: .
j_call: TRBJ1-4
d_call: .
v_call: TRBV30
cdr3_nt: TGTGCCTGGAGTGTCCTCAATGAAAAACTGTTTTTT
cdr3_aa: CAWSVLNEKLFF

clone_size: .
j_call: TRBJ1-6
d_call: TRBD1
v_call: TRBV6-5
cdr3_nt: TGTGCCAGCATGACAGGGGGTGGTAATTCACCCCTCCACTTT
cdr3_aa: CASMTGGGNSPLHF

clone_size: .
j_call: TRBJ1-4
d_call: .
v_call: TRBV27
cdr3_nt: TGTGCCAGCAGTTTTAGGGGGGGAGAAAAACTGTTTTTT
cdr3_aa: CASSFRGGEKLFF

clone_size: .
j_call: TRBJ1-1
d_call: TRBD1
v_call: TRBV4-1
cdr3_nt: TGCGCCAGCAGCCTAGGACAGGGGACTTCGAACACTGAAGCTTTCTTT
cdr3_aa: CASSLGQGTSNTEAFF

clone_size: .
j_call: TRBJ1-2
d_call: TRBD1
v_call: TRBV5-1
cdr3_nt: TGCGCCAGCAGAAACCGGGACAGGGACGGCTACACCTTC
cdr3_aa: CASRNRDRDGYTF

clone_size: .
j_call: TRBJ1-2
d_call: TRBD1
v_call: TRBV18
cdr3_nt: TGTGCCAGCTCACCCACCTCCGACAGGGACTATGGCTACACCTTC
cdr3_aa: CASSPTSDRDYGYTF

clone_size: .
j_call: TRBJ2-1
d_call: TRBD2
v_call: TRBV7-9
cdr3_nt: TGTGCCAGCAGCTTAGGGGGATCCCCTAGCGGGGTTGGGGAGCAGTTCTTC
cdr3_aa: CASSLGGSPSGVGEQFF

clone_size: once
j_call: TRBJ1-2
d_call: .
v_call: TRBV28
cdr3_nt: TGTGCCAGCAGTTTCTCTTGGGCAGGGAATGGCTACACCTTC
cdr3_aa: CASSFSWAGNGYTF

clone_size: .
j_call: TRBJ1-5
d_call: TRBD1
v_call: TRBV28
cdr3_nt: TGTGCCATCCAGACAGGGCCTTGGGCACCCCAGCATTTT
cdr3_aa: CAIQTGPWAPQHF

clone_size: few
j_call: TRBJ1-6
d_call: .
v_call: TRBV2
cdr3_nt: TGTGCCAGCAGTGAAGTCCGGTTCCCCAATTCACCCCTCCACTTT
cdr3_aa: CASSEVRFPNSPLHF

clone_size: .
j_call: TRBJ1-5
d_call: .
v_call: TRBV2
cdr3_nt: TGTGCCAGCAGCCCCGAACGACAAGCCGCCCAGCATTTT
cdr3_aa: CASSPERQAAQHF

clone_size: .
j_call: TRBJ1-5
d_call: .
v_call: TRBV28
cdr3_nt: TGTGCCAGCAGTTCGACAGAAAATAGCAATCAGCCCCAGCATTTT
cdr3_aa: CASSSTENSNQPQHF

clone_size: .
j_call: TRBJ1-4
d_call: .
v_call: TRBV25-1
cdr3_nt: TGTGCCAGCAGTGAATACGGGGGGAGGAGTGAAAAACTGTTTTTT
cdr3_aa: CASSEYGGRSEKLFF

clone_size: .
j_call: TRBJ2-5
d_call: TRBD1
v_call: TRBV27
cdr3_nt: TGTGCCAGCAGTTTCGCGGACAGGGGGGTGGAGACCCAGTACTTC
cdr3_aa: CASSFADRGVETQYF

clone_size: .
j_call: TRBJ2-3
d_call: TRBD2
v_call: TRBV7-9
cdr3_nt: TGTGCCAGCAGCCCCGGTACTAGCGGGAGGGTGGATACGCAGTATTTT
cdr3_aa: CASSPGTSGRVDTQYF

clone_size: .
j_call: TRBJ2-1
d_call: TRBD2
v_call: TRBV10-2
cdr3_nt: TGCGCCAGCAGTGCTAGCGGGAGGGCCAATGAGCAGTTCTTC
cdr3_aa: CASSASGRANEQFF